This T cell receptor (beta chain) derives from a study of STAT5B mutations in CD4+ large granular lymphocyte leukemia. Study-wide background: Among healthy donors, a particular HLA allele went with more CDR3 'QG' motifs. General study points: Top patient clones used TRBV06 genes more often: 8/27 versus 2/35 in controls. No patients shared main leukemic clonotypes, though about 24% appeared at low frequency elsewhere.

To note about this clone: Its antigen remains unidentified.

Original data processing: Productive clonotypes were detectable down to 2.59 x 10-5 frequency. TCRdb keeps only in-frame clones here, not all; method: immunoSEQ multiplex PCR. V, J and clone size derive from that table, while D and trimming were established from the DNA sequence. The table lists around 33,000 clones, approximately 73% of them singletons. The germline V gene has CDR1 WSHSY and CDR2 SAAADI. The length of the CDR3 is 14 residues. The V and J ends lost 7 bases and 7 bases respectively, with 17 bases between them. Specimen: CD4+ T cells from blood buffy coats. The chain joins TRBV10-2 to TRBJ1-5; the D gene is possibly TRBD1 (6 bases). The TCR comes from a human donor in good health. The CDR3 sequence is CASTSGGRGQPQHF. The CDR3 nucleotides read TGCGCCAGCACATCCGGGGGGCGCGGACAGCCCCAGCATTTT.